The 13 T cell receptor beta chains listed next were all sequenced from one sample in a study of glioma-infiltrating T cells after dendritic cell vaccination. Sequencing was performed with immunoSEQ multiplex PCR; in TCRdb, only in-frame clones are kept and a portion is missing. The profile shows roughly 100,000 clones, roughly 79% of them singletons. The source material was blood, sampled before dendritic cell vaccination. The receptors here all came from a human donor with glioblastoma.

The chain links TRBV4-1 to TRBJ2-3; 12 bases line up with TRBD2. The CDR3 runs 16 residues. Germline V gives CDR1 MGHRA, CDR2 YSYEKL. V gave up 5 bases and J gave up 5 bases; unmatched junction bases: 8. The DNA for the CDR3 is TGCGCCAGCAGCTCCCCGGGACTAGCGGGCGGAGATACGCAGTATTTT. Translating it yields CASSSPGLAGGDTQYF.

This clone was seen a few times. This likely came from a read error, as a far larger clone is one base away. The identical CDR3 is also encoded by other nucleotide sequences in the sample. The CDR3 DNA reads as TGTGCCAGCAGCCCGAGGCCGGGTGAAAAACTGTTTTTT. Its protein is CASSPRPGEKLFF. The chain couples TRBV7-8 to TRBJ1-4; D remains unclear. V lost 5 bases to trimming and J lost 7 bases, with 11 bases between them. The CDR3 is 13 amino acids. Per germline, CDR1 SGHVS and CDR2 FQNEAQ.

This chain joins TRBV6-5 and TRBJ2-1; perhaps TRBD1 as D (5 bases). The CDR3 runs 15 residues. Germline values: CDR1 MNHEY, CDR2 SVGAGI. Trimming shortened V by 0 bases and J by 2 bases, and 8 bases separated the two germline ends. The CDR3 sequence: CASSYSRGTYNEQFF. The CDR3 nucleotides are TGTGCCAGCAGTTACTCAAGGGGCACCTACAATGAGCAGTTCTTC.

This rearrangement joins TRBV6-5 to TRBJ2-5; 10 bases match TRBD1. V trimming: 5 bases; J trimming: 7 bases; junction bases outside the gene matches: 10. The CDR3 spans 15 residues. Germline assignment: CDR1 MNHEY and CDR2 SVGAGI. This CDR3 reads CASSKLTGGAGTQYF. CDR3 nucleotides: TGTGCCAGCAGTAAATTGACAGGGGGCGCGGGGACCCAGTACTTC.

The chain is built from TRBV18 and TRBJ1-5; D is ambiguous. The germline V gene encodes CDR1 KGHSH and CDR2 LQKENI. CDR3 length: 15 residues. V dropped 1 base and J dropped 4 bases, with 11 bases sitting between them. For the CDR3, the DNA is TGTGCCAGCTCACCACTGGGAGGCGATAATCAGCCCCAGCATTTT. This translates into CASSPLGGDNQPQHF. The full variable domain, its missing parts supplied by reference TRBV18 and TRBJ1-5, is NAGVMQNPRHLVRRRGQEARLRCSPMKGHSHVYWYRQLPEEGLKFMVYLQKENIIDESGMPKERFSAEFPKEGPSILRIQQVVRGDSAAYFCASSPLGGDNQPQHFGDGTRLSIL.

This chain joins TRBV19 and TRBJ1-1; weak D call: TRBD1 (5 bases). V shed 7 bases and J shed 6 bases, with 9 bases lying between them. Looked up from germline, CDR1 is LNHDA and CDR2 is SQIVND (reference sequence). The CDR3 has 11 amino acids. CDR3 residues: CASTRDSEAFF. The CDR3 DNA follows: TGTGCCAGTACCCGGGACTCTGAAGCTTTCTTT.

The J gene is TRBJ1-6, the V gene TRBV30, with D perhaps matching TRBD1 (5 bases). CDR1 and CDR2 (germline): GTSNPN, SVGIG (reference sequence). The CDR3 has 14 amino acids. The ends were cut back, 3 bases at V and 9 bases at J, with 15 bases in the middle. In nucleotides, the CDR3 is TGTGCCTGGAGAAGGGGAGGGTCGGGTTCACCCCTCCACTTT. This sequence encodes CAWRRGGSGSPLHF.

CDR3 protein: CASSRLADSTDTQYF. For the CDR3, the DNA is TGCGCCAGCAGCAGACTAGCGGATAGCACAGATACGCAGTATTTT. The rearrangement uses TRBV10-2 and TRBJ2-3; 9 bases fit TRBD2. CDR1 is WSHSY, CDR2 SAAADI, per germline. J lost 0 bases, V lost 6 bases, and 4 bases had no gene match. The CDR3 loop spans 15 amino acids.

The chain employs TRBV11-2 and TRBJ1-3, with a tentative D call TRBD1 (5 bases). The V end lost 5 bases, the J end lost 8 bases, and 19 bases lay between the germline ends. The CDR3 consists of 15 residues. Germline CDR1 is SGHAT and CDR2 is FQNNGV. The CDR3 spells CASSLRTRIKDTIYF. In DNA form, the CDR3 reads TGTGCCAGCAGCCTAAGGACACGCATTAAGGACACCATATATTTT. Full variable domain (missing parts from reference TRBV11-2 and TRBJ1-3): EAGVAQSPRYKIIEKRQSVAFWCNPISGHATLYWYQQILGQGPKLLIQFQNNGVVDDSQLPKDRFSAERLKGVDSTLKIQPAKLEDSAVYLCASSLRTRIKDTIYFGEGSWLTVV.

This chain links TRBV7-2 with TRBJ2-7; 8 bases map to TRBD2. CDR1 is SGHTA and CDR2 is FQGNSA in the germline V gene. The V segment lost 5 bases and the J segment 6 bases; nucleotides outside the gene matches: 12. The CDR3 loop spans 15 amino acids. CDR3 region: CASSQPPGLDSEQYF. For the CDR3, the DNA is TGTGCCAGCAGCCAACCACCGGGACTAGACTCCGAGCAGTACTTC.

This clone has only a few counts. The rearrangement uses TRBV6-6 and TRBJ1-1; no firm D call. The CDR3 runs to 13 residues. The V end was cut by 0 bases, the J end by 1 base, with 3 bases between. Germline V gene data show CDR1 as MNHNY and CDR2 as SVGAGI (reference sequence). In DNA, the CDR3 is TGTGCCAGCAGTTACTCCTGGAACACTGAAGCTTTCTTT. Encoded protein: CASSYSWNTEAFF.

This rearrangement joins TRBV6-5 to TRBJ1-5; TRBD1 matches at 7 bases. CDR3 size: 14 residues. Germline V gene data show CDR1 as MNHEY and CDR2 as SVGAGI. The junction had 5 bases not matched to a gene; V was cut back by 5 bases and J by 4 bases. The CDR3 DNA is TGTGCCAGCAGTACGGGACAGCCGAATCAGCCCCAGCATTTT. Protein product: CASSTGQPNQPQHF.

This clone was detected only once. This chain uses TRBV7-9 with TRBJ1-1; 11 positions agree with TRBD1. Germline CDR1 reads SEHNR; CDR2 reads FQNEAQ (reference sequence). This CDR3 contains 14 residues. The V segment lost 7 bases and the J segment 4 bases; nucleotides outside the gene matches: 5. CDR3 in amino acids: CASKGTGGGTEAFF. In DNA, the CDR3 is TGTGCCAGCAAAGGGACAGGGGGAGGCACTGAAGCTTTCTTT.